This TCR beta chain was found in a study of shared T cell receptors in the human thymus. Germline V CDR1 and CDR2: KGHSH, LQKENI. The trim removed 6 bases at V and 7 bases at J, leaving 13 bases unmatched. This CDR3 spans 15 amino acids. Sequenced by immunoSEQ multiplex PCR; TCRdb stores in-frame clones only, minus some. The table has 640,000 or so clones, roughly 86% seen once. The sample was also reused in another study, on human thymus T cells. That paper adds: The sample donors, healthy Finnish infants, were having corrective surgery for congenital heart defects. Corrective cardiac operations yielded the resected thymus tissue. Seemingly biased V and J gene usage marked thymic and blood repertoires. Overlap was high between thymic repertoires from unrelated individuals, as reported in related research.

The specimen sequenced was thymocytes. V is TRBV18 and J is TRBJ2-7; 9 positions match TRBD1. This clonotype originated in a boy in the first two years of life with a congenital heart defect. In DNA form, the CDR3 reads TGTGCCAGCTCCACCGGGACAGGGTCCTTAGGGGAGCAGTACTTC. It encodes CASSTGTGSLGEQYF.